Listed here are 15 T cell receptor beta chains from one sample, sequenced in a study of blood T cell repertoires in COVID-19. Sequencing used immunoSEQ multiplex PCR; TCRdb keeps in-frame clones, though not all of them. The sample lists approximately 270,000 clones; around 90% were seen once. Sequenced: PBMCs or T cells enriched from blood (not recorded which). The receptors were gathered from a man aged 40-50 years who had been exposed to COVID-19.

CDR3 nucleotides: TGTGCCAGCAGCCTCCTTCGGAACACTGAAGCTTTCTTT. Residues: CASSLLRNTEAFF. This chain uses TRBV14 with TRBJ1-1; D ambiguous. V lost 4 bases and J 1 base, leaving 7 bases between the germline ends. The V gene's germline CDR1 is SGHDN and CDR2 FVKESK. The CDR3 sequence is 13 residues long.

The CDR3 here is CASSPGTGGDKEAFF. The CDR3 DNA follows: TGTGCCAGCAGCCCGGGGACAGGTGGTGACAAAGAAGCTTTCTTT. The chain joins TRBV5-4 to TRBJ1-1, with 8 positions matching TRBD1. The V gene's germline CDR1 is SGHNT and CDR2 YYREEE (reference sequence). Unmatched junction bases numbered 13, after V lost 4 bases and J lost 8 bases. The CDR3 runs to 15 residues.

V gene TRBV6-6 combines with J gene TRBJ1-2, with 10 bases that match TRBD1. V dropped 5 bases and J dropped 3; count of bases not matched to a gene: 6. Germline V lookup: CDR1 MNHNY, CDR2 SVGAGI (reference sequence). There are 15 residues in the CDR3. The CDR3 DNA reads as TGTGCCAGCAGTCAGGGGACAGGGGAATACTATGGCTACACCTTC. Its translation is CASSQGTGEYYGYTF.

The chain recombines TRBV4-3 with TRBJ2-1; 8 bases are a match to TRBD2. The CDR3 is made up of 17 amino acids. Germline loops: CDR1 LGHNA, CDR2 YSLEER. After removal of 1 base from V and 4 bases from J, the junction contained 9 bases not matched to a gene. This CDR3 is CASSQALAGGSYNEQFF. CDR3 coding DNA: TGCGCCAGCAGCCAAGCCCTGGCGGGAGGTTCGTACAATGAGCAGTTCTTC.

The genes are TRBV7-2 and TRBJ1-5; D might be TRBD1 (5 bases). Trimming cost V 4 bases and J 10 bases, with 17 bases left between them. CDR3 length: 14 amino acids. Per germline, CDR1 SGHTA and CDR2 FQGNSA. The CDR3 loop reads CASSSQLGAPPQHF. In nucleotides, the CDR3 is TGTGCCAGCAGCTCGCAACTTGGGGCTCCACCCCAGCATTTT.

This sequence joins TRBV5-1 and TRBJ2-7; 9 positions match TRBD2. CDR3 length: 15 amino acids. Germline CDR1 and CDR2: SGHRS and YFSETQ. V lost 2 bases, J lost 3 bases, and 6 bases stayed unmatched. CDR3 DNA sequence: TGCGCCAGCAGCTTCCTTAGCGGGAGTCTCTACGAGCAGTACTTC. As protein: CASSFLSGSLYEQYF.

This clone showed up just once. V usage is TRBV24-1 and J usage is TRBJ2-2; 7 bases map to TRBD1. Germline V gene lookup returns CDR1 KGHDR and CDR2 SFDVKD. With 0 bases clipped from V and 1 base from J, the junction kept 4 bases outside the gene matches. The CDR3 totals 17 residues. The CDR3 DNA is TGTGCCACCAGTGATTTGCAATCAGGGGGGAACACCGGGGAGCTGTTTTTT. This translates into CATSDLQSGGNTGELFF.

The V and J genes are TRBV29-1 and TRBJ1-1; D is possibly TRBD1 (5 bases). The CDR3 consists of 13 residues. Between the trimmed V and J ends, which lost 4 bases and 6 bases, there was a span of 15 bases. CDR1 and CDR2 (germline): SQVTM, ANQGSEA. The CDR3 region is CSVGSRAGAEAFF. The CDR3 nucleotides are TGCAGCGTTGGGAGCCGGGCGGGGGCTGAAGCTTTCTTT.

The genes are TRBV6-1 and TRBJ2-2; 7 bases match TRBD2. Trimming removed 5 bases from V and 2 bases from J; junction bases left unmatched: 5. This CDR3 has 15 residues. Germline V gives CDR1 MNHNS, CDR2 SASEGT. Here the CDR3 reads CASSSASGNTGELFF. Here the CDR3 DNA reads TGTGCCAGCAGTTCGGCTAGCGGTAACACCGGGGAGCTGTTTTTT.

CDR3 bases: TGTGCCAGCAGTGGGACACCAAGCTCCTACAATGAGCAGTTCTTC. Encoded protein: CASSGTPSSYNEQFF. The chain links TRBV6-4 to TRBJ2-1; D might be TRBD1 (5 bases). From germline, CDR1 is MRHNA and CDR2 SNTAGT. The CDR3 sequence is 15 residues long. Trimming shortened V by 4 bases and J by 0 bases, and 10 bases separated the two germline ends.

The chain is built from TRBV20-1 and TRBJ1-5, with TRBD1 as a possible D gene (6 bases). The CDR3 runs 17 residues. The V gene's germline CDR1 is DFQATT and CDR2 SNEGSKA (reference sequence). Trimming cost V 3 bases and J 0 bases, with 18 bases left between them. Here the CDR3 DNA reads TGCAGTGCTAGTACGCCGACAGGTATCTTTAGCAATCAGCCCCAGCATTTT. Amino acid sequence: CSASTPTGIFSNQPQHF.

V gene TRBV6-5 combines with J gene TRBJ1-5, with TRBD1 matching over 7 bases. Trimming cost V 4 bases and J 2 bases; bases outside gene matches: 8. The CDR3 covers 16 residues. CDR1 and CDR2 from the germline V gene are MNHEY and SVGAGI. The CDR3 DNA is TGTGCCAGCAGTTCTCTACCCGGGACAGGCAATCAGCCCCAGCATTTT. Its protein product is CASSSLPGTGNQPQHF.

The J gene is TRBJ1-3, the V gene TRBV9, with D unclear. Trimming stripped 0 bases from V and 0 bases from J, with 10 bases between. The CDR3 covers 16 residues. Germline values: CDR1 SGDLS, CDR2 YYNGEE. For the CDR3, the DNA is TGTGCCAGCAGCGTAGCTCCGGGTGACTCTGGAAACACCATATATTTT. It yields the protein CASSVAPGDSGNTIYF.

V gene TRBV19 combines with J gene TRBJ1-3; no firm D call. Per the germline V gene, CDR1 is LNHDA and CDR2 is SQIVND (reference sequence). This CDR3 is 15 amino acids long. Trimming took 3 bases from V and 0 from J, leaving 9 bases between them. For the CDR3, the DNA is TGTGCCAGTAGTATTAGAGCCGACTCTGGAAACACCATATATTTT. The encoded protein is CASSIRADSGNTIYF.

The chain uses TRBV6-2 or TRBV6-3 and TRBJ2-1; 7 bases agree with TRBD2. Looked up from germline, CDR1 is MNHEY and CDR2 is SVGEGT. This CDR3 spans 15 amino acids. The junction had 7 bases not matched to a gene; V was cut back by 5 bases and J by 3 bases. The CDR3 DNA reads as TGTGCCAGCAGTCTGGCTAGCGGAGACTACAATGAGCAGTTCTTC. Translating gives CASSLASGDYNEQFF.